This T cell receptor beta chain was observed in a study of T cells in Graves' hyperthyroidism and ophthalmopathy. Under 3 months was the duration of disease in ophthalmopathy patients, who also had a Clinical Activity Score of at least 3 and a NOSPECS grade of at least 4. About this clonotype: What it binds is unknown.

Regions amplified from RNA transcripts were the TCR beta CDR3 regions. The HTBI primer set served for first-round RT-PCR of the TCR CDR3. TCRdb itself ran the multiplex PCR reads through MiXCR, one entry per CDR3 protein. In the table there are under 350,000 distinct CDR3 sequences, roughly an eighth of which are singletons. Study results and limitations: Blood also carried most thyroid clonotypes expanded above 0.001.

Sample: blood. This sequence was found in a woman aged 40-49 years with Graves' ophthalmopathy.

The CDR3 region is CASSQDSGAVGSGELFF. CDR3 sequence (DNA): TGTGCCAGCAGCCAAGATAGTGGGGCGGTAGGGAGCGGGGAGCTGTTTTTT. This chain connects TRBV4-2 to TRBJ2-2; D possibly matches TRBD1 or TRBD2 (5 bases each). Germline values: CDR1 LGHNA, CDR2 YNFKEQ. This CDR3 has 17 amino acids. The V gene lost 0 bases and the J gene lost 7 bases, with 18 bases spanning the gap.